What follows are 27 T cell receptor beta chains derived from one specimen sequenced in a study of cytomegalovirus exposure and HLA in healthy donors. Amplification used 60 Vbeta primers and 13 Jbeta primers. Data came from immunoSEQ multiplex PCR; TCRdb stores just in-frame clones and leaves some out. The sample holds 200,000 or so clones, 82% seen once. Sequenced input: PBMCs. Every receptor here comes from a woman aged 45 to 65 in good health and CMV-seropositive.

The V gene is TRBV4-3, the J gene TRBJ2-3, with 10 positions matching TRBD1. CDR1 and CDR2 (germline): LGHNA, YSLEER. V lost 1 base and J lost 1; bases outside the gene matches: 2. The CDR3 runs to 16 residues. CDR3 bases: TGCGCCAGCAGCCAAGGACAGGGGGCCGGCACAGATACGCAGTATTTT. Translated: CASSQGQGAGTDTQYF.

This chain links TRBV2 with TRBJ2-5; TRBD2 aligns across 7 bases. With V trimmed by 4 bases and J by 5 bases, 10 bases remained unmatched. The germline CDR1 and CDR2 sequences are SNHLY and FYNNEI. The CDR3 is made up of 15 amino acids. This CDR3 reads CASSALLAAGETQYF. The CDR3 nucleotides are TGTGCCAGCAGTGCCCTTCTAGCGGCGGGGGAGACCCAGTACTTC.

The chain carries TRBV6-1 and TRBJ2-4; a weak D match, TRBD2 (6 bases). This CDR3 contains 17 residues. The germline CDR1 and CDR2 sequences are MNHNS and SASEGT. V lost 0 bases and J 4 bases, leaving 16 bases between the germline ends. The CDR3 sequence is CASSEAGGSENKNIQYF. The CDR3 bases are TGTGCCAGCAGTGAAGCTGGAGGGAGTGAAAATAAAAACATTCAGTACTTC.

This clone was detected only a few times. CDR3 nucleotides: TGTGCCAGCAGCTTAAAAGCCGGGACAGGTTTCGGCAATGAGCAGTTCTTC. This gives the protein CASSLKAGTGFGNEQFF. The gene calls are TRBV7-3 and TRBJ2-1; 8 bases match TRBD1. The V and J ends lost 1 base and 6 bases, in that order; junction bases with no gene match: 11. CDR1 is SGHTA and CDR2 is FQGTGA in the germline V gene. The CDR3 length is 17 residues.

The rearrangement joins TRBV5-4 to TRBJ2-5; TRBD2 matches at 10 bases. Looked up from germline, CDR1 is SGHNT and CDR2 is YYREEE (reference sequence). V gave up 5 bases and J gave up 2 bases; unmatched junction bases: 9. The CDR3 has 16 amino acids. For the CDR3, the DNA is TGTGCCAGCAGAATAGAATTGACTAGCGGGCAAGAGACCCAGTACTTC. Amino acid sequence: CASRIELTSGQETQYF. Full variable domain (rest looked up from reference TRBV5-4 and TRBJ2-5): ETGVTQSPTHLIKTRGQQVTLRCSSQSGHNTVSWYQQALGQGPQFIFQYYREEENGRGNFPPRFSGLQFPNYSSELNVNALELDDSALYLCASRIELTSGQETQYFGPGTRLLVL.

This chain connects TRBV14 to TRBJ2-1; no clear D gene. The CDR3 runs to 14 residues. CDR1 and CDR2 from the germline V gene are SGHDN and FVKESK. Between the trimmed V and J ends, which lost 4 bases and 4 bases, there was a span of 11 bases. The CDR3 region is CASSPIPGYNEQFF. The CDR3 nucleotides read TGTGCCAGCAGCCCAATACCAGGATACAATGAGCAGTTCTTC.

Notes on this clone: One end of the junction does not line up with germline, which may come from a read error. The V and J genes are TRBV7-9 and TRBJ1-5; D remains ambiguous. The CDR3 runs to 13 residues. Per germline, CDR1 SEHNR and CDR2 FQNEAQ (reference sequence). CDR3 nucleotide sequence: TGTTCCAGCAGCTTCGGACTTGAGCAGCCCCAGCATTTT. Its translation is CSSSFGLEQPQHF. The full variable domain, completed using reference TRBV7-9 and TRBJ1-5, is DTGVSQNPRHKITKRGQNVTFRCDPISEHNRLYWYRQTLGQGPEFLTYFQNEAQLEKSRLLSDRFSAERPKGSFSTLEIQRTEQGDSAMYLCSSSFGLEQPQHFGDGTRLSIL.

This clone was detected a few times. The CDR3 is CATLTLRTDRRTEAFF. DNA of the CDR3: TGTGCCACCCTAACATTACGAACCGACAGGCGCACTGAAGCTTTCTTT. This sequence joins TRBV27 and TRBJ1-1; tentatively, D is TRBD1 (6 bases). V lost 10 bases to trimming and J lost 4 bases, with 25 bases between them. The CDR3 runs 16 residues. Germline CDR1 is MNHEY and CDR2 is SMNVEV (reference sequence).

J is TRBJ2-1 and V is TRBV10-3; D perhaps matches TRBD2 (5 bases). Per the germline V gene, CDR1 is ENHRY and CDR2 is SYGVKD. The CDR3 is made up of 14 amino acids. The ends were cut back, 6 bases at V and 3 bases at J, with 12 bases in the middle. The CDR3 DNA reads as TGTGCCATCAGCGGGGATATCAACTACAATGAGCAGTTCTTC. The encoded protein is CAISGDINYNEQFF.

The chain uses TRBV11-3 and TRBJ2-5; 13 positions agree with TRBD2. The CDR3 has 15 amino acids. Germline CDR1 SGHNT, CDR2 YENEEA. V lost 5 bases to trimming and J lost 3 bases; unmatched junction nucleotides: 3. The CDR3 spells CASSVGLAGEETQYF. DNA for the CDR3: TGTGCCAGCAGCGTAGGACTAGCGGGGGAAGAGACCCAGTACTTC.

The V and J genes are TRBV28 and TRBJ2-5; D is perhaps TRBD1 (6 bases). The DNA end is more similar to TRBJ2-7, so the J call may be wrong. This CDR3 is 12 amino acids long. Germline assignment: CDR1 MDHEN and CDR2 SYDVKM. Here the CDR3 DNA reads TGTGCCAGCAGTATACAGGGATACGAGCAGTACTTC. Its translation: CASSIQGYEQYF.

The chain combines TRBV7-9 with TRBJ1-1; TRBD1 might be the D (6 bases). The CDR3 loop spans 16 amino acids. Trimming took 5 bases from V and 1 from J, leaving 17 bases between them. The germline V gene encodes CDR1 SEHNR and CDR2 FQNEAQ (reference sequence). CDR3 DNA sequence: TGTGCCAGCAGCAACGGCCCCGGGGGGCCGAACACTGAAGCTTTCTTT. Residues: CASSNGPGGPNTEAFF.

This clone was observed a few times. The chain employs TRBV5-6 and TRBJ1-6, with D perhaps TRBD1 (6 bases). V was pared by 1 base and J by 8 bases, with 16 bases between. Per the germline V gene, CDR1 is SGHDT and CDR2 is YYEEEE. The CDR3 is made up of 16 amino acids. CDR3: CASSLSTGRRHSPLHF. In DNA, the CDR3 is TGTGCCAGCAGCTTGTCAACAGGGCGGCGTCATTCACCCCTCCACTTT.

This clone was seen a single time. This chain joins TRBV19 and TRBJ1-5; 9 bases are shared with TRBD1. The CDR3 totals 17 residues. Losses at the gene ends were 5 bases for V and 5 bases for J; bases not matched to a gene: 13. In germline, CDR1 is LNHDA, CDR2 SQIVND (reference sequence). This chain's CDR3 is CASSPRPGTGRDQPQHF. CDR3 nucleotide sequence: TGTGCCAGTAGTCCCCGACCCGGGACAGGGAGGGATCAGCCCCAGCATTTT.

The chain joins TRBV18 to TRBJ1-1, with D uncertain. Germline V CDR1 and CDR2: KGHSH, LQKENI. With 4 bases removed from V and 5 bases from J, the gap between germline ends came to 20 bases. The CDR3 runs to 16 residues. The CDR3 bases are TGTGCCAGCTCACTCACTGAGAAAAACCTTAAAACTGAAGCTTTCTTT. Translated, it gives CASSLTEKNLKTEAFF.

The chain has TRBV25-1 and TRBJ1-6; 7 nucleotides line up with TRBD1. With 10 bases clipped from V and 10 bases from J, the junction kept 10 bases outside the gene matches. The V gene's germline CDR1 is MGHDK and CDR2 SYGVNS. There are 13 residues in the CDR3. CDR3 coding DNA: TGTGCCAACCACCAGGGGGGAATATCACCCCTCCACTTT. Amino acids: CANHQGGISPLHF.

The chain has TRBV15 and TRBJ1-5; D is unresolved. This CDR3 has 12 residues. The ends were cut back, 6 bases at V and 4 bases at J, with 7 bases in the middle. Germline CDR1 and CDR2: LNHNV and YYDKDF (reference sequence). The CDR3 loop is CATSQVNQPQHF. Written as DNA, the CDR3 is TGTGCCACCAGTCAGGTAAATCAGCCCCAGCATTTT.

V usage is TRBV4-1 and J usage is TRBJ2-7, with 8 nucleotides matching TRBD2. Losses at the gene ends were 4 bases for V and 7 bases for J; bases not matched to a gene: 6. Per germline, CDR1 MGHRA and CDR2 YSYEKL. The CDR3 length is 13 residues. The chain's CDR3 is CASSPRTSWEQYF. CDR3 sequence (DNA): TGCGCCAGCAGCCCACGGACTAGCTGGGAGCAGTACTTC.

The V gene is TRBV10-2, the J gene TRBJ2-3; 11 positions agree with TRBD2. The CDR3 is 15 amino acids. Looked up from germline, CDR1 is WSHSY and CDR2 is SAAADI. Trimming took 6 bases from V and 2 from J; bases not matched to a gene: 4. CDR3 amino acids: CASRLGLAVTDTQYF. CDR3 in DNA: TGCGCCAGCAGGCTGGGACTAGCGGTCACAGATACGCAGTATTTT.

V gene TRBV27 combines with J gene TRBJ1-5, with D tentatively TRBD1 (5 bases). From germline, CDR1 is MNHEY and CDR2 SMNVEV (reference sequence). CDR3 length: 15 residues. V was pared by 6 bases and J by 2 bases, with 14 bases between. CDR3 loop: CASSYPQGCNQPQHF. CDR3 in DNA: TGTGCCAGCAGCTACCCTCAGGGATGCAATCAGCCCCAGCATTTT.

This chain links TRBV9 with TRBJ2-7, with D perhaps TRBD2 (6 bases). Germline CDR1 SGDLS, CDR2 YYNGEE. V was cut by 4 bases and J by 7 bases, with 18 bases left in between. CDR3 length equals 14 residues. CDR3: CASSPGNREREQYF. The CDR3, as DNA: TGTGCCAGCAGCCCAGGGAACCGGGAGCGGGAGCAGTACTTC.

The V and J genes are TRBV2 and TRBJ2-3, with no clear D. The CDR3 has 15 amino acids. Trimming shortened V by 4 bases and J by 0 bases, and 11 bases separated the two germline ends. Germline values: CDR1 SNHLY, CDR2 FYNNEI. For the CDR3, the DNA is TGTGCCAGCAGTGCCCGACATCCCAGCACAGATACGCAGTATTTT. Translation: CASSARHPSTDTQYF.

The chain combines TRBV7-7 with TRBJ2-7, with no clear D. The CDR3 loop spans 15 amino acids. V lost 1 base and J lost 5, with 15 bases in between. CDR1 is SSHAT, CDR2 FNYEAQ, per germline (reference sequence). Written as DNA, the CDR3 is TGTGCCAGCAGCTTAGGTGGTAGAATCCCCCACGAGCAGTACTTC. Its protein is CASSLGGRIPHEQYF.

The genes are TRBV10-1 and TRBJ2-3; possible D gene TRBD2, 5 bases. Trimming removed 3 bases from V and 4 bases from J, with 8 bases in between. The CDR3 is made up of 13 amino acids. In germline, CDR1 is WNHNN, CDR2 SYGVQD (reference sequence). The DNA of the CDR3 is TGCGCCAGCAGTGATGCGGGCTCAGATACGCAGTATTTT. Translating it yields CASSDAGSDTQYF.

This clone was detected once. CDR3 sequence (DNA): TGTGCCAGTAGTATAGATCAAGCAAACATTCAGTACTTC. Its protein product is CASSIDQANIQYF. The chain joins TRBV19 to TRBJ2-4; unclear D gene. V shed 0 bases and J shed 6 bases, with 6 bases lying between them. Germline-derived CDR1 and CDR2 are LNHDA and SQIVND (reference sequence). This CDR3 is 13 amino acids long.

The chain couples TRBV2 to TRBJ2-5, with 9 bases lining up with TRBD1. This CDR3 region has 15 residues. Germline V gene lookup returns CDR1 SNHLY and CDR2 FYNNEI. V was clipped by 6 bases and J by 5 bases; unmatched bases: 10. The CDR3 loop is CASREQQGAGETQYF. CDR3 nucleotide sequence: TGTGCCAGCAGGGAACAACAGGGGGCGGGCGAGACCCAGTACTTC.

The chain has TRBV28 and TRBJ1-5; the D gene is possibly TRBD1 (5 bases). Trimming cost V 4 bases and J 4 bases, with 17 bases left between them. The CDR3 covers 16 residues. CDR1 and CDR2 (germline): MDHEN, SYDVKM. CDR3 protein: CASSSPRRQTNQPQHF. DNA for the CDR3: TGTGCCAGCAGTTCCCCAAGACGACAGACGAATCAGCCCCAGCATTTT.